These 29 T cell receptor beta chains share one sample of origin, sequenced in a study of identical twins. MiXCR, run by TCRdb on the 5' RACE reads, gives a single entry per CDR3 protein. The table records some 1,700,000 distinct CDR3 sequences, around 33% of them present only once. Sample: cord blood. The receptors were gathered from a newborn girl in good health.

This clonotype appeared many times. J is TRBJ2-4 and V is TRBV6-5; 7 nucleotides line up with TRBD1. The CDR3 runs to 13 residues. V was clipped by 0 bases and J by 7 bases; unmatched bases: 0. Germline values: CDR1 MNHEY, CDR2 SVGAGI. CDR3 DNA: TGTGCCAGCAGTTACTCGACAGGGAACATTCAGTACTTC. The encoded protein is CASSYSTGNIQYF.

The CDR3 DNA follows: TGTGCCAGCGTGGTCCATAGCAATCAGCCCCAGCATTTT. This codes for CASVVHSNQPQHF. The chain joins TRBV6-1 to TRBJ1-5; D call uncertain. The ends were cut back, 8 bases at V and 0 bases at J, with 8 bases in the middle. Germline V gene sequence: CDR1 MNHNS, CDR2 SASEGT. The CDR3 sequence is 13 residues long.

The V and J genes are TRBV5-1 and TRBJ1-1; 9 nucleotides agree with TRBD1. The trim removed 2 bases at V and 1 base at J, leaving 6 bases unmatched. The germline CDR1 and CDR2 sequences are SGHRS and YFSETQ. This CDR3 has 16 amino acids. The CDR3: CASSFTGGVGNTEAFF. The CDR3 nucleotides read TGCGCCAGCAGCTTCACAGGGGGCGTAGGGAACACTGAAGCTTTCTTT.

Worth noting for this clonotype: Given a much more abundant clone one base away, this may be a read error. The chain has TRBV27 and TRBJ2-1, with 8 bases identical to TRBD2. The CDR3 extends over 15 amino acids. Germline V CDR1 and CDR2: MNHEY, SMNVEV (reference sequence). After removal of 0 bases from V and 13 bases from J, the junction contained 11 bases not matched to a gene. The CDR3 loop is CASSLSRGGGETQFF. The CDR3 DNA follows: TGTGCCAGCAGTTTATCTCGGGGGGGCGGTGAGACCCAGTTCTTC.

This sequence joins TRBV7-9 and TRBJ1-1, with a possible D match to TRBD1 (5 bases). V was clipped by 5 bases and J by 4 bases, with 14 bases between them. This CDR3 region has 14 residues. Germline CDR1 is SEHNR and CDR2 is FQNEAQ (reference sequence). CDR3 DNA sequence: TGTGCCAGCAGCGACCAGAGTGGGGGCACTGAAGCTTTCTTT. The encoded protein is CASSDQSGGTEAFF.

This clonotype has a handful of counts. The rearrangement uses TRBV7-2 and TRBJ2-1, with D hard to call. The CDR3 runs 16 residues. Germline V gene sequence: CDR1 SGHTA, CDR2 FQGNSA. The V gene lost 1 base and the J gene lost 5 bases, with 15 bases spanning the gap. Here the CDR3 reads CASSLVGSTAHNEQFF. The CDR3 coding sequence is TGTGCCAGCAGCTTAGTCGGTAGCACCGCCCACAATGAGCAGTTCTTC.

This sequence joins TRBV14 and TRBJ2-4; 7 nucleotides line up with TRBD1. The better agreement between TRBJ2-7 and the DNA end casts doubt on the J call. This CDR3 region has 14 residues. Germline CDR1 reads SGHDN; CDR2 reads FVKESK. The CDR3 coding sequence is TGTGCCAGCAGCCAAAGGGGGCGGATTTTCGAGCAGTACTTC. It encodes CASSQRGRIFEQYF.

CDR3 region: CASSQDGPRPTDTQYF. CDR3 sequence (DNA): TGTGCCAGCAGCCAAGACGGCCCTAGACCCACAGATACGCAGTATTTT. The V call is TRBV14, the J call TRBJ2-3; D unresolved. V gave up 0 bases and J gave up 2 bases, with 12 bases separating them. The germline V gene encodes CDR1 SGHDN and CDR2 FVKESK. The CDR3 runs 16 residues. Using reference TRBV14 and TRBJ2-3 for the parts outside the CDR3, the full variable domain is EAGVTQFPSHSVIEKGQTVTLRCDPISGHDNLYWYRRVMGKEIKFLLHFVKESKQDESGMPNNRFLAERTGGTYSTLKVQPAELEDSGVYFCASSQDGPRPTDTQYFGPGTRLTVL.

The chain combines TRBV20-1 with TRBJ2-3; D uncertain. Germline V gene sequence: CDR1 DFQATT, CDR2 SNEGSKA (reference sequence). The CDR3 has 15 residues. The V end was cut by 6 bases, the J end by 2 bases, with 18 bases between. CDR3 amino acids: CSAPRLDIYTDTQYF. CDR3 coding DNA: TGCAGTGCCCCACGCCTTGACATTTACACAGATACGCAGTATTTT.

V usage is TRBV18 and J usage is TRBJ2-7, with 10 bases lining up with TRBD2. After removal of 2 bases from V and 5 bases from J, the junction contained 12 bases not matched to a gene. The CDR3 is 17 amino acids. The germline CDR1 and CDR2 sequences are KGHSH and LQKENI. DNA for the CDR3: TGTGCCAGCTCACCAAGGGCCAGCGGGGGGGCTTTGGACGAGCAGTACTTC. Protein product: CASSPRASGGALDEQYF.

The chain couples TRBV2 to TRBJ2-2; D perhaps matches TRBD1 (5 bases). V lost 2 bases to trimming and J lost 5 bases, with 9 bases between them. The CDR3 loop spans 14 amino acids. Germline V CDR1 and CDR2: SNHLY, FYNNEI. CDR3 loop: CASSESRGTGELFF. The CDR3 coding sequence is TGTGCCAGCAGTGAATCAAGGGGTACCGGGGAGCTGTTTTTT.

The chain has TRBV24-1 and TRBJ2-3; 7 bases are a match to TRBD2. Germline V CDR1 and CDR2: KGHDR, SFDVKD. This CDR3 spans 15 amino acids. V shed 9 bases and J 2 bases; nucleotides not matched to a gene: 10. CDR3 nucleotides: TGTGCCACCGGTCTCAGCGGGGAACTCACAGATACGCAGTATTTT. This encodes CATGLSGELTDTQYF.

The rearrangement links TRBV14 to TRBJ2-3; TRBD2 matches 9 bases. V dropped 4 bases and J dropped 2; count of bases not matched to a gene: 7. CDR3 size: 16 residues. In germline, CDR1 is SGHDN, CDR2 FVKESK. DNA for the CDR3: TGTGCCAGCAGCCGAGTTCGGACTAGCGTCACAGATACGCAGTATTTT. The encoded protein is CASSRVRTSVTDTQYF.

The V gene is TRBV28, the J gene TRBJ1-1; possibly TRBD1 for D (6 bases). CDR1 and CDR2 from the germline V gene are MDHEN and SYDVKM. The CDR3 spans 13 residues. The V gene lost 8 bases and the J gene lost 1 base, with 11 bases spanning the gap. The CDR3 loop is CASGTRGNTEAFF. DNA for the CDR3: TGTGCCAGCGGCACCAGGGGGAACACTGAAGCTTTCTTT.

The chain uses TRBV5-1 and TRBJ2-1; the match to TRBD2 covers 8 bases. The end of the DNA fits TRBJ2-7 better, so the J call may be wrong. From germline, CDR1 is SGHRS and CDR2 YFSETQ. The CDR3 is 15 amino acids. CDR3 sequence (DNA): TGCGCCAGCAGCATCGGGGGGGTCGGCTACAATGAGCAGTACTTC. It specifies CASSIGGVGYNEQYF.

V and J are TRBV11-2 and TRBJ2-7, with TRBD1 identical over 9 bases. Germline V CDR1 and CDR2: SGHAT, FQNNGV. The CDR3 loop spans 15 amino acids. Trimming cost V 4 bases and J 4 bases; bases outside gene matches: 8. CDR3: CASSSQGATVYEQYF. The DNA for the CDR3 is TGTGCCAGCAGCTCACAGGGGGCAACGGTATACGAGCAGTACTTC.

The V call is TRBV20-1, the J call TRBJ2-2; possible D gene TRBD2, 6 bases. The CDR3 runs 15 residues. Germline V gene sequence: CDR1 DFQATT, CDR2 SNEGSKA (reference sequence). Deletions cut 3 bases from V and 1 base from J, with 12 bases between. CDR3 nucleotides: TGCAGTGCTAGGACTGGAGGGGTGAACACCGGGGAGCTGTTTTTT. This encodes CSARTGGVNTGELFF.

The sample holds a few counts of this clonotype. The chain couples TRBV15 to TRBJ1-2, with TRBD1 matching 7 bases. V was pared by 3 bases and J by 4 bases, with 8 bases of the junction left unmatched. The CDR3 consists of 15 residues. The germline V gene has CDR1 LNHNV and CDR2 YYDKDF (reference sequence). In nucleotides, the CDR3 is TGTGCCACCAGCAGCACTTCGACAGGGAGCTATGGCTACACCTTC. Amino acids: CATSSTSTGSYGYTF.

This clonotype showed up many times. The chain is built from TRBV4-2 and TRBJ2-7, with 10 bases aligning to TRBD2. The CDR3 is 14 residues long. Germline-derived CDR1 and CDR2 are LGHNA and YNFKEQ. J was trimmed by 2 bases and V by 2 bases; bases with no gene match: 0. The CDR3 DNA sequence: TGTGCCAGCAGCCAAAGCGGGAGGGCCTACGAGCAGTACTTC. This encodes CASSQSGRAYEQYF.

This CDR3 reads CASSNPLAGPTDTRYF. In DNA, the CDR3 is TGTGCCAGCAGCAACCCCCTAGCGGGACCCACAGATACGCGGTATTTT. The V gene is TRBV21-1, the J gene TRBJ2-3; TRBD2 is the table's D call and was not checked against the DNA. TRBV21-1 is termed a pseudogene. The CDR3 is 16 residues long.

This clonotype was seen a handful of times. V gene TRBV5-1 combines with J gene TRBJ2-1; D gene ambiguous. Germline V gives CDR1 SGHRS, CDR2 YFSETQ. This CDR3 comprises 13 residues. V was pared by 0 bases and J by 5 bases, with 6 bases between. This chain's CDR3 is CASSLGDHNEQFF. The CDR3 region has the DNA TGCGCCAGCAGCTTGGGCGACCACAATGAGCAGTTCTTC.

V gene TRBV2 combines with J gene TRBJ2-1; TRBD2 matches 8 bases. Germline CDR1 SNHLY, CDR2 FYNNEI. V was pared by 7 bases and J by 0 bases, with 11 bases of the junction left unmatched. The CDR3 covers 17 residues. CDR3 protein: CASTYGGGPSSYNEQFF. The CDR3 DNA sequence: TGTGCCAGCACATATGGCGGGGGGCCAAGCTCCTACAATGAGCAGTTCTTC.

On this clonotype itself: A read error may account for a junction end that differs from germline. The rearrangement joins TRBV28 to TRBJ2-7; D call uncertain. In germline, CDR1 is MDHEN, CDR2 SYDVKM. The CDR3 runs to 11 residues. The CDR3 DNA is TGTGCCGGCAGTCTGACCTACGAGCAGTACTTC. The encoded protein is CAGSLTYEQYF.

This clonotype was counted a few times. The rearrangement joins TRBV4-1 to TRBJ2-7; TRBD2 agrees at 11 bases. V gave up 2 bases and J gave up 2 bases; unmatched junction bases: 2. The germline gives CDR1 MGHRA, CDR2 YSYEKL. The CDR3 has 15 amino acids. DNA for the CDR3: TGCGCCAGCAGCCAAAAGACTAGCGGGGCCTACGAGCAGTACTTC. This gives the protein CASSQKTSGAYEQYF.

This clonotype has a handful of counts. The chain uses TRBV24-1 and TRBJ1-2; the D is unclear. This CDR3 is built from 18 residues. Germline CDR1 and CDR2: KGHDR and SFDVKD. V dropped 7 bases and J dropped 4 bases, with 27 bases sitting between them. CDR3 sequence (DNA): TGTGCCACCAGCGGACGTGGACCCCTGTTCTGTTCGGGCTATGGCTACACCTTC. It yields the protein CATSGRGPLFCSGYGYTF.

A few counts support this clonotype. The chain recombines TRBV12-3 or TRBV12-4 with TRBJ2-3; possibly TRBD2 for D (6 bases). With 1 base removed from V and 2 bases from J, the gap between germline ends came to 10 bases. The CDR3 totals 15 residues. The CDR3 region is CASSLVDYYTDTQYF. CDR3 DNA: TGTGCCAGCAGTTTAGTGGACTACTACACAGATACGCAGTATTTT.

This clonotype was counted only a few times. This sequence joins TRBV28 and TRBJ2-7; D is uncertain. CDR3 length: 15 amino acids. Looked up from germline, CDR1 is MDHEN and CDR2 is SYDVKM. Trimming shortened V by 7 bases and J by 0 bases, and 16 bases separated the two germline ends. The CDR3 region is CASTSPAGSSYEQYF. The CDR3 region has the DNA TGTGCCAGCACCTCCCCGGCCGGTAGCTCCTACGAGCAGTACTTC.

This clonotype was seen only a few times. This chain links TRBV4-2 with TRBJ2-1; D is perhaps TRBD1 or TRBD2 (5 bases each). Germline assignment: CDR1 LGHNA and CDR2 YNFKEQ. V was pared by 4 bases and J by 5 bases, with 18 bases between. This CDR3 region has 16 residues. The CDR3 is CASSRLGTEQNNEQFF. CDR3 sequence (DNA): TGTGCCAGCAGCCGCCTCGGGACGGAACAAAACAATGAGCAGTTCTTC.

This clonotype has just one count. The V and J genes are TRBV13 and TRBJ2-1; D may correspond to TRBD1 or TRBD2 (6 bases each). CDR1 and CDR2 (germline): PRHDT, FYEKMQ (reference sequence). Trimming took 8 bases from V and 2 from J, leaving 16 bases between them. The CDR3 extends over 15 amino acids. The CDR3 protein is CASLEGGSPYNEQFF. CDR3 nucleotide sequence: TGTGCCAGCCTCGAAGGGGGGAGCCCCTACAATGAGCAGTTCTTC.